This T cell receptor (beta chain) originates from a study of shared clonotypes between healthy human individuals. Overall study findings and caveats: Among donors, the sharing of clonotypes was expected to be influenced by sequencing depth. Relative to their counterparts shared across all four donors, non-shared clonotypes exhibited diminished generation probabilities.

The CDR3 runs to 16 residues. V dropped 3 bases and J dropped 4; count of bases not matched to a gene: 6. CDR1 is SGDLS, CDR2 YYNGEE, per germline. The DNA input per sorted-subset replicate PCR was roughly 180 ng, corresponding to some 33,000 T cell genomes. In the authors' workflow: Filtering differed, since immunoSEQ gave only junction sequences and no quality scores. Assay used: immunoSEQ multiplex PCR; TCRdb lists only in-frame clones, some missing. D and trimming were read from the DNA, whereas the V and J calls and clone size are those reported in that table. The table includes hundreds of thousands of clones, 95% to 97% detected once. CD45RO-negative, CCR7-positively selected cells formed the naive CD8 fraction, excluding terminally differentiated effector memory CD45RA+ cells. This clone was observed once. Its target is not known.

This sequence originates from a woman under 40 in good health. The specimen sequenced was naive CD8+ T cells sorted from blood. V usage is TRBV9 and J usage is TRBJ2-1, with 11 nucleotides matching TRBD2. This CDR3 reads CASSEETSGIYNEQFF. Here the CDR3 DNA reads TGTGCCAGCAGCGAGGAGACTAGCGGGATTTACAATGAGCAGTTCTTC.